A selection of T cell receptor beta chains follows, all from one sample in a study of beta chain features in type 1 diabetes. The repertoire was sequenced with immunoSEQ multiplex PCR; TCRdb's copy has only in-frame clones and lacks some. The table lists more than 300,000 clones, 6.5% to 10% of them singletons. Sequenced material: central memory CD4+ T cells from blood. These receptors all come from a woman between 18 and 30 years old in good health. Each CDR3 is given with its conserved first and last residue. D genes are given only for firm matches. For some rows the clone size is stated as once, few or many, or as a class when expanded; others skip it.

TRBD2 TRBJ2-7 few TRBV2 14 TGTGCCAGCGGCGGGACTAGCAGTTTTTACGAGCAGTACTTC CASGGTSSFYEQYF
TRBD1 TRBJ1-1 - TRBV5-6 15 TGTGCCAGCAGCCTTCGCGGAGGGGGCGGATCTGAAGCTTTCTTT CASSLRGGGGSEAFF
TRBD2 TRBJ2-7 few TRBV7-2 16 TGTGCCAGCAGCTTGAGCGCTAGCGGGAGTAACTACGAGCAGTACTTC CASSLSASGSNYEQYF
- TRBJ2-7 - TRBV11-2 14 TGTGCCAGCAGCTTTCGTGGCGGGCACTACGAGCAGTACTTC CASSFRGGHYEQYF
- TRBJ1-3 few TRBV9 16 TGTGCCAGCAGCGTCGCCGGGTCAGCTTATGGAAACACCATATATTTT CASSVAGSAYGNTIYF
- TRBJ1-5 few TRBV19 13 TGTGCCAGTAGTATAGGGGGCAATCAGCCCCAGCATTTT CASSIGGNQPQHF
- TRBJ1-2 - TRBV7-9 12 TGTGCCAGCAGCTTATCCACGGATGGCTACACCTTC CASSLSTDGYTF
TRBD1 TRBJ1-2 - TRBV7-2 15 TGTGCCAGCAGCTTAGCACAGGGGGCTACTACTGGCTACACCTTC CASSLAQGATTGYTF
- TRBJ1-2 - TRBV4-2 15 TGTGCCAGCAGCCAAGATTCCGGGCTTACCTATGGCTACACCTTC CASSQDSGLTYGYTF
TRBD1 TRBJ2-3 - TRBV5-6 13 TGTGCCAGCAGCTACGCAGGGGGCGATACGCAGTATTTT CASSYAGGDTQYF
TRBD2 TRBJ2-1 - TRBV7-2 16 TGTGCCAGCAGCAGCCCGGGACTAGCGGGACGGGGTGAGCAGTTCTTC CASSSPGLAGRGEQFF
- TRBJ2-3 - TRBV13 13 TGTGCCAGCAGATCGAGACTCACAGATACGCAGTATTTT CASRSRLTDTQYF
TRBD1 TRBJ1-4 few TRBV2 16 TGTGCCAGCAGGGGCTATTACAGGGGGTCTAATGAAAAACTGTTTTTT CASRGYYRGSNEKLFF
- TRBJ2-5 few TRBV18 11 TGTGCCAGCTCACCAGCAGAGACCCAGTACTTC CASSPAETQYF